This T cell receptor beta chain was sequenced during a study of CD8+CD57+ T cells in acquired aplastic anemia. At the level of the study: Sorted CD4+ and CD8+ cells yielded around 3.2 ug of DNA on average. Study results and limitations: Patients and controls turned out to have roughly 30 CD8+ CDR3 sequences in common. In CD8+ cells, Simpson's diversity showed no significant difference between patients and controls.

Of note for this clonotype: The antigen remains unidentified.

CDR3 and TCR beta VDJ profiling relied on a genomic DNA template. MiXCR was run by TCRdb on the reads, yielding one entry per CDR3 protein. The data contain approximately 470,000 distinct CDR3 sequences, approximately 32% of them singletons. Whoever was chosen for sequencing had shown CD8+CD57+ cell expansion by flow cytometry. Each patient carried a diagnosis of severe acquired aplastic anemia. CDR3 length: 13 residues. Germline V gene lookup returns CDR1 SNHLY and CDR2 FYNNEI. The germline V and J ends were trimmed by 6 bases and 5 bases, with 13 bases remaining between them. V and J are TRBV2 and TRBJ1-1; D is uncertain. This receptor was obtained from a human donor with aplastic anemia. Sequencing was carried out using sorted CD4+, CD8+, or CD8+CD57+ T cells (not recorded which) from PBMCs. CDR3 in DNA: TGTGCCAGCAGCCGTCCACTACGGACTGAAGCTTTCTTT. As protein: CASSRPLRTEAFF.